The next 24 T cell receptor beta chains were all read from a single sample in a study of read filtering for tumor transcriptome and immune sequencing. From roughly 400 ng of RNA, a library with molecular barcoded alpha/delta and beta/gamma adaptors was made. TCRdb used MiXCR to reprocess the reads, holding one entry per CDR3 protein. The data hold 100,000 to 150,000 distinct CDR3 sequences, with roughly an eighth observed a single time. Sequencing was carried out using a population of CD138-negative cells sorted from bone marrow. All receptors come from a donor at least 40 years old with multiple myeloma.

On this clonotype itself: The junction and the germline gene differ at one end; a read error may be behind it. CDR3 amino acids: CSSDGLTHNGQFF. The CDR3 DNA follows: TGCAGTTCGGACGGACTAACCCACAATGGGCAGTTCTTC. V is TRBV20-1 and J is TRBJ2-1; D might be TRBD2 (6 bases). Germline V CDR1 and CDR2: DFQATT, SNEGSKA (reference sequence). The CDR3 has 13 residues.

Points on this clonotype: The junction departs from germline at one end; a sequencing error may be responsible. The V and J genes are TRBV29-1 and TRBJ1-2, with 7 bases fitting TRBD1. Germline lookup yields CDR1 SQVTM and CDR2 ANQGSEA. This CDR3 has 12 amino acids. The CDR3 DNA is TGCAGCGTACGAGACAGGGTTCTTGGCTACACTTTC. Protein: CSVRDRVLGYTF.

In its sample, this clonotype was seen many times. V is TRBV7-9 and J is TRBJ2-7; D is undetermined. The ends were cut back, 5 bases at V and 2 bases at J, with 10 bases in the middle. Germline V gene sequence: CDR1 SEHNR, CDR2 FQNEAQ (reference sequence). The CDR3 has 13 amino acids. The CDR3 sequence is CASSGDRTYEQYF. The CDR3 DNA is TGTGCCAGCAGCGGGGATAGGACCTACGAGCAGTACTTC.

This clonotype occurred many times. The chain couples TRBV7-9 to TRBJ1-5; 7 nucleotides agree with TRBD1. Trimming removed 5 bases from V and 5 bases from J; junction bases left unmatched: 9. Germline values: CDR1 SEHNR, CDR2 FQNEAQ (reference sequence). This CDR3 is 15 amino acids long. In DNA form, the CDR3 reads TGTGCCAGCAGCCAAACAGGGGCCTGGGATCAGCCCCAGCATTTT. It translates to CASSQTGAWDQPQHF.

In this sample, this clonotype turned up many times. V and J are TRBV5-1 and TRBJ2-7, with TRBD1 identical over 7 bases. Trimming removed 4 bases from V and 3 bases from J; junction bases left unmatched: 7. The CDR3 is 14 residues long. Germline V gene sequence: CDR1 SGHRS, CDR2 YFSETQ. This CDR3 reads CASSQTGIYYEQYF. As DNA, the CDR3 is TGCGCCAGCAGCCAGACAGGGATATACTACGAGCAGTACTTC.

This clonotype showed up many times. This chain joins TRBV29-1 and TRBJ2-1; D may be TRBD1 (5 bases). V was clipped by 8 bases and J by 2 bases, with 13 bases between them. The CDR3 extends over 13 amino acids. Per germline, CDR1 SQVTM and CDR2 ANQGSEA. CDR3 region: CSHKETAYNEQFF. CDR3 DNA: TGCAGCCACAAGGAGACAGCCTACAATGAGCAGTTCTTC.

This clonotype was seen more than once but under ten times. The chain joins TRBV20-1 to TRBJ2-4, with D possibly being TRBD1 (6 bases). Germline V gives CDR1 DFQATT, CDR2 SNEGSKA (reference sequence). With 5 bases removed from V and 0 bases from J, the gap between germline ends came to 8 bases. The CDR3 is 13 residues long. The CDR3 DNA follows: TGCAGTGCTCCAGGGGTAGCCAAAAACATTCAGTACTTC. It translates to CSAPGVAKNIQYF.

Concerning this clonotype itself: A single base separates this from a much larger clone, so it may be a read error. The CDR3 sequence: CSVEDPDRDAYNERFF. The CDR3 DNA follows: TGCAGCGTTGAAGACCCGGACAGGGATGCCTACAATGAGCGGTTCTTC. This chain uses TRBV29-1 with TRBJ2-1, with 8 bases matching TRBD1. The germline V gene encodes CDR1 SQVTM and CDR2 ANQGSEA. The CDR3 consists of 16 residues.

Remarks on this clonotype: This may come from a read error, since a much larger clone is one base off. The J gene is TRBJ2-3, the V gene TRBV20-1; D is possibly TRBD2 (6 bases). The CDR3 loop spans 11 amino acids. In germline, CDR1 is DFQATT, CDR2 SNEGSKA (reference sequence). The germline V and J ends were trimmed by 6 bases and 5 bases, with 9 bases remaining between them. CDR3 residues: CSAGGGDTQYF. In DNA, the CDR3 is TGCAGTGCGGGAGGAGGAGATACGCAGTATTTT.

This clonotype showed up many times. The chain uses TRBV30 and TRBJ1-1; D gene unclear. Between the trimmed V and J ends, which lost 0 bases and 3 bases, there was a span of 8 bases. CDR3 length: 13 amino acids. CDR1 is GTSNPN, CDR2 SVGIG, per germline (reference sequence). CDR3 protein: CAWSVQTDTEAFF. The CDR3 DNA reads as TGTGCCTGGAGTGTACAAACTGACACTGAAGCTTTCTTT.

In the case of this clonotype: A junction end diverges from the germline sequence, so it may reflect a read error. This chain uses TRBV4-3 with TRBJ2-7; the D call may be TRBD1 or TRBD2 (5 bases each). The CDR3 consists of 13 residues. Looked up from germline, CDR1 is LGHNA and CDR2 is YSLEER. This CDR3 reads CANSQGESYEQYF. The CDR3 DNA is TGCGCCAACAGCCAAGGGGAGTCCTACGAGCAGTACTTC.

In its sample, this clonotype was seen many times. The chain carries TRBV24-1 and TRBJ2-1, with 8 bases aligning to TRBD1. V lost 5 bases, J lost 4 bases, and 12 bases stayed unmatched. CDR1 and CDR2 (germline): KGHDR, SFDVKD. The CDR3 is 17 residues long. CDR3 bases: TGTGCCACCAGTGCGGACGATAGGACAGGGAATTACAATGAGCAGTTCTTC. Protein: CATSADDRTGNYNEQFF.

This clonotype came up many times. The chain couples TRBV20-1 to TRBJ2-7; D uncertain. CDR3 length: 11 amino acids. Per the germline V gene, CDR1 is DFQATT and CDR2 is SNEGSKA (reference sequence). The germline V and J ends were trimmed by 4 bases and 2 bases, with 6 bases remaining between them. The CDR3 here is CSANGPYEQYF. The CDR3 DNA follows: TGCAGTGCTAACGGACCCTACGAGCAGTACTTC.

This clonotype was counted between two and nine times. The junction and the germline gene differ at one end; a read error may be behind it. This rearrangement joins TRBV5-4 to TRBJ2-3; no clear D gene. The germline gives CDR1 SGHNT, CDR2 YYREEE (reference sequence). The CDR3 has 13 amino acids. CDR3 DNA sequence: TGTGCTAGCAGCTTGTCGCCCACAGATACGCAGTATTTT. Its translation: CASSLSPTDTQYF.

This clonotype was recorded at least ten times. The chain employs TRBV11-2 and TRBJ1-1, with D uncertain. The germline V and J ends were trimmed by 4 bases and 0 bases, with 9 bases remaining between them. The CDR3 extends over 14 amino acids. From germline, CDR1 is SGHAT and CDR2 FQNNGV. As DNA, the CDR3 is TGTGCCAGCAGCTCCTTCTCCGTGAACACTGAAGCTTTCTTT. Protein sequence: CASSSFSVNTEAFF.

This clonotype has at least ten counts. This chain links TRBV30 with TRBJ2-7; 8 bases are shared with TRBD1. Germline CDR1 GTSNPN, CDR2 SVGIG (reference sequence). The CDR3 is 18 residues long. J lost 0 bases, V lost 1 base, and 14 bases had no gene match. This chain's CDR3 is CAWSGETPGGVFSYEQYF. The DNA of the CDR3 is TGTGCCTGGAGTGGCGAAACTCCAGGGGGCGTGTTCTCCTACGAGCAGTACTTC. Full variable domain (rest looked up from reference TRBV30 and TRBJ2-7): SQTIHQWPATLVQPVGSPLSLECTVEGTSNPNLYWYRQAAGRGLQLLFYSVGIGQISSEVPQNLSASRPQDRQFILSSKKLLLSDSGFYLCAWSGETPGGVFSYEQYFGPGTRLTVT.

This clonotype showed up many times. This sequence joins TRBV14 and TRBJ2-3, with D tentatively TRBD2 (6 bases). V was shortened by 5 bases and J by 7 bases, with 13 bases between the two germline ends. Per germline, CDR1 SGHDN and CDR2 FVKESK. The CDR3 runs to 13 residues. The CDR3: CASSTRDSHTQYF. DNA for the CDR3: TGTGCCAGCAGCACACGGGACTCTCATACGCAGTATTTT.

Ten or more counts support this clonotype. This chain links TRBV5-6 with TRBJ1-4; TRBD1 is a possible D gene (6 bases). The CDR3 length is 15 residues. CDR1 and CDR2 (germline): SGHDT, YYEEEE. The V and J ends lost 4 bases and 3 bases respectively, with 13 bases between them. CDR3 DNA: TGTGCCAGCAGCAGACGCAGGACAGCTAATGAAAAACTGTTTTTT. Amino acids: CASSRRRTANEKLFF.

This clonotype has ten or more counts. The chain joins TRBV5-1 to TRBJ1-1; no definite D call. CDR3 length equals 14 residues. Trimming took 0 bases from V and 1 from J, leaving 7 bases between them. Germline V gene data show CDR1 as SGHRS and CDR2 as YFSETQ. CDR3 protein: CASSLVGGNTEAFF. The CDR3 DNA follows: TGCGCCAGCAGCTTGGTGGGAGGGAACACTGAAGCTTTCTTT. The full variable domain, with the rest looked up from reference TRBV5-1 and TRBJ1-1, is KAGVTQTPRYLIKTRGQQVTLSCSPISGHRSVSWYQQTPGQGLQFLFEYFSETQRNKGNFPGRFSGRQFSNSRSEMNVSTLELGDSALYLCASSLVGGNTEAFFGQGTRLTVV.

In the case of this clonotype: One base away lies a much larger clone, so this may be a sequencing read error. The CDR3 protein is CAISTVRLAGGTDTQYF. The CDR3 DNA is TGTGCCATCAGCACCGTGCGACTAGCGGGGGGCACAGATACGCAGTATTTT. The genes are TRBV10-3 and TRBJ2-3, with 12 nucleotides matching TRBD2. V was pared by 6 bases and J by 1 base, with 8 bases of the junction left unmatched. Germline V lookup: CDR1 ENHRY, CDR2 SYGVKD. The CDR3 covers 17 residues.

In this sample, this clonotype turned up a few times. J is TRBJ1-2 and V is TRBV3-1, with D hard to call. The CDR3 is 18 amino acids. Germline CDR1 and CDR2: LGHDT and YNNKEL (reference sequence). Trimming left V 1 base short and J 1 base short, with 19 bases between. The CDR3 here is CASSQGRTGVRDNYGYTF. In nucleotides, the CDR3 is TGTGCCAGCAGCCAAGGTCGAACCGGGGTGAGGGATAACTATGGCTACACCTTC.

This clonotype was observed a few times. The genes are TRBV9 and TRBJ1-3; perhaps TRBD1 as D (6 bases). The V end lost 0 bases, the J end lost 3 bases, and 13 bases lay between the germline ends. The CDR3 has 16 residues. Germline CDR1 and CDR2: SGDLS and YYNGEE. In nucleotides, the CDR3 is TGTGCCAGCAGCGTAGCTCCCAGGGGTGGTGGAAACACCATATATTTT. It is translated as CASSVAPRGGGNTIYF.

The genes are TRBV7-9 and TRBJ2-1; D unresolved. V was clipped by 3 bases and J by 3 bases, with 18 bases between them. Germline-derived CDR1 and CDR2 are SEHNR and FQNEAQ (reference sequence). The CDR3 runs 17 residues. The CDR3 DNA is TGTGCCAGCAGCTTCCCAAGTGATCGCCTCGGCTACAATGAGCAGTTCTTC. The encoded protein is CASSFPSDRLGYNEQFF.

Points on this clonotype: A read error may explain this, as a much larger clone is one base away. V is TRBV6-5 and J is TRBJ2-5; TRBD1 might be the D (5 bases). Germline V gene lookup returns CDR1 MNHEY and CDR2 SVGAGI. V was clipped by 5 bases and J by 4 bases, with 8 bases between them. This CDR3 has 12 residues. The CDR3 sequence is CASSPGSETQYF. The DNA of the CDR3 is TGTGCCAGCAGTCCAGGGTCAGAGACCCAGTACTTC.